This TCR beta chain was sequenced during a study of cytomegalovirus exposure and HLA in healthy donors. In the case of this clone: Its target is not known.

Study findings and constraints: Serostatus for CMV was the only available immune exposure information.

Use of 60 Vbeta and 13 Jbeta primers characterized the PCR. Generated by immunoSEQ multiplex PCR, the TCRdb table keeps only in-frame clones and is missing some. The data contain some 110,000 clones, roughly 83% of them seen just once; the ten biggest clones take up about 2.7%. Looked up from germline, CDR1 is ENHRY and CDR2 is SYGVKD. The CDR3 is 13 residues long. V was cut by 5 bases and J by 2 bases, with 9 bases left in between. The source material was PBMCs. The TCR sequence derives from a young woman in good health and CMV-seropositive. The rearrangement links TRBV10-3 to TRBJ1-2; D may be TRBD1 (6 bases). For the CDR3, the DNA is TGTGCCATCAGTTATGGACAGAACTATGGCTACACCTTC. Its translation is CAISYGQNYGYTF.